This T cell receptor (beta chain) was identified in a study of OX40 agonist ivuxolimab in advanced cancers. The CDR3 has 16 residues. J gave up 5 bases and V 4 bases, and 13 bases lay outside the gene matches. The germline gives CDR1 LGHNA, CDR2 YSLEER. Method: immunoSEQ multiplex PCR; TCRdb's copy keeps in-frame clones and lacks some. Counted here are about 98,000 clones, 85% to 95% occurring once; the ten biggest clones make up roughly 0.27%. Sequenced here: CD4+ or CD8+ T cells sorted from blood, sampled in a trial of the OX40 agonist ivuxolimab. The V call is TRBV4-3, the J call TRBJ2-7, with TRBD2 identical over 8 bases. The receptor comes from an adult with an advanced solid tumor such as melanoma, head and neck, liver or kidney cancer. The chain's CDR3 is CASSREPGTSFHEQYF. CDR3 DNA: TGCGCCAGCAGCCGAGAACCCGGGACTAGTTTTCACGAGCAGTACTTC.